This record looks at one TCR beta chain sequence and its context. Its antigen remains unknown. Ranging in age from about 6 to 95, the donors were healthy Caucasian individuals from Russia. Extractions gave at least 5.5 micrograms of total RNA per sample. It was with a sample-barcoded 5' primer and a J-beta primer mix that a second PCR of roughly 6 to 12 cycles was run. Each CDR3 protein is one row after TCRdb ran MiXCR on the 5' RACE reads. The repertoire has roughly 800,000 distinct CDR3 sequences, around a quarter of them found once; the top ten carry 3%. The sample comes from a study of blood T cells in healthy people across ages. The study, taken as a whole, reports: TCR beta diversity was tightly associated with the proportion of naive T cells. Because sorting was not performed, PBMCs prevented conclusive naive versus antigen-experienced comparison.

V was pared by 3 bases and J by 5 bases, with 12 bases of the junction left unmatched. Per the germline V gene, CDR1 is LGHNA and CDR2 is YNFKEQ. The CDR3 contains 16 residues. These data were also filed under a second study, of T cells of mothers and their children.

The sequenced sample was blood. The TCR was taken from a boy aged 5-17 years in good health. This rearrangement joins TRBV4-2 to TRBJ2-7; 8 positions match TRBD1. The CDR3 nucleotides read TGTGCCAGCAGCCAGGCCAGACAGGGGATCTACAACGAGCAGTACTTC. Protein: CASSQARQGIYNEQYF.